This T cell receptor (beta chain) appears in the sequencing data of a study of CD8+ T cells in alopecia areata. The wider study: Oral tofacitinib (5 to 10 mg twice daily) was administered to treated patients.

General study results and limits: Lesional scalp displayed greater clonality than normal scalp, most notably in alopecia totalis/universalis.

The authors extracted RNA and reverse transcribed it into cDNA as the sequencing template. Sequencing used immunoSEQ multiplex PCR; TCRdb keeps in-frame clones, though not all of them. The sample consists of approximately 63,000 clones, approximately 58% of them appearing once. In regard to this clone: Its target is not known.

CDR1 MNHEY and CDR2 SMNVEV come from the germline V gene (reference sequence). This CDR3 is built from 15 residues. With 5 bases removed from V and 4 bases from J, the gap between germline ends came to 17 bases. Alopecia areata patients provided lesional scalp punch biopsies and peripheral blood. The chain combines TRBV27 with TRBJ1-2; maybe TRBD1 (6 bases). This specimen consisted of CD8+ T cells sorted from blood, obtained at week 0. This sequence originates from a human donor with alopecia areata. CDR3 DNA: TGTGCCAGCAGTCAAACCGGGACAAGCATCTATGGCTACACCTTC. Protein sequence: CASSQTGTSIYGYTF.